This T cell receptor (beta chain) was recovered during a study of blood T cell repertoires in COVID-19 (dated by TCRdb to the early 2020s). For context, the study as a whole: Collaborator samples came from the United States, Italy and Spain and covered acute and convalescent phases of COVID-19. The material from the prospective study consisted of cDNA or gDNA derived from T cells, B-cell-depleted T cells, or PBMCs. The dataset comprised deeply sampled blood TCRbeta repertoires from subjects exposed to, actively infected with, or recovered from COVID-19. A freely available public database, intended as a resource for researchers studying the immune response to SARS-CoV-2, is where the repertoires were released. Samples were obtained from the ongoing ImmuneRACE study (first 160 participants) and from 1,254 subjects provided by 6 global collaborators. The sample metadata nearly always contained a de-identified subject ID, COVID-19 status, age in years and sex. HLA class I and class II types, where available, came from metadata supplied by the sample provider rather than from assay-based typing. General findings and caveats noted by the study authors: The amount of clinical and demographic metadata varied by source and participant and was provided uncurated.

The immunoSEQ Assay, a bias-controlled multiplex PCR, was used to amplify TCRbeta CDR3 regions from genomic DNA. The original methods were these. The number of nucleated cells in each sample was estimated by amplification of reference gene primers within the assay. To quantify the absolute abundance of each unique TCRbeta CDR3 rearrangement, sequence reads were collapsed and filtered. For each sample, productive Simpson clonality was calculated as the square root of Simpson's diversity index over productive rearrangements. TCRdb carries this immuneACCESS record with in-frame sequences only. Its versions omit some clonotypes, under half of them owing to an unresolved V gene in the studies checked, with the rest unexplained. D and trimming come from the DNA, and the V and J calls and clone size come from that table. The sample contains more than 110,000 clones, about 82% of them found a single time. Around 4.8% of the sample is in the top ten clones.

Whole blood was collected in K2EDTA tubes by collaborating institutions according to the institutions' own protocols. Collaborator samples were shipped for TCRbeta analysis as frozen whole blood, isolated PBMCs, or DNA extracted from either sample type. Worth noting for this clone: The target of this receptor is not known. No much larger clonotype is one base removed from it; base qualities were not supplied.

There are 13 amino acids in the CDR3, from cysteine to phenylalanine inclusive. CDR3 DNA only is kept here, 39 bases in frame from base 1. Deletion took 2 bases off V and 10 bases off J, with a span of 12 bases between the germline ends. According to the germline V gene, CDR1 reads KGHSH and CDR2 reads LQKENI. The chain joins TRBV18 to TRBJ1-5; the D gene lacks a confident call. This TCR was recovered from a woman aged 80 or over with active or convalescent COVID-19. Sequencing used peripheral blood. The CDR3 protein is CASSPGPPSPQHF. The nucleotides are TGTGCCAGCTCACCAGGGCCCCCGTCTCCCCAGCATTTT.